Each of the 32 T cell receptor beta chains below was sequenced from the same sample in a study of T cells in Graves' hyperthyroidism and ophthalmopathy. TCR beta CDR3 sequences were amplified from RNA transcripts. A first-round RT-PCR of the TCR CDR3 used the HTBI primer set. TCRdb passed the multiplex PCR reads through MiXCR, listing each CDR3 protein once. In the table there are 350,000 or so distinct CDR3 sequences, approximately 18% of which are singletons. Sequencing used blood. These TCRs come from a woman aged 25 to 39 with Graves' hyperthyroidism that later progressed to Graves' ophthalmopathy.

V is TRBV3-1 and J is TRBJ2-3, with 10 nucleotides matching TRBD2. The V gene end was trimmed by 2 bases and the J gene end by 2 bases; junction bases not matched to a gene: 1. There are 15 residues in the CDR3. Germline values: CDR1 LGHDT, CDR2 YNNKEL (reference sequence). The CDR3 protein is CASSQLAGVTDTQYF. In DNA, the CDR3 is TGTGCCAGCAGCCAACTAGCGGGGGTCACAGATACGCAGTATTTT.

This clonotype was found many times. CDR3 region: CAIRTGPSTDTQYF. The CDR3 nucleotides read TGTGCCATCAGGACAGGGCCTAGCACAGATACGCAGTATTTT. V is TRBV10-3 and J is TRBJ2-3; TRBD1 matches at 7 bases. CDR1 is ENHRY and CDR2 is SYGVKD in the germline V gene. CDR3 length: 14 residues. The junction had 3 bases not matched to a gene; V was cut back by 6 bases and J by 0 bases.

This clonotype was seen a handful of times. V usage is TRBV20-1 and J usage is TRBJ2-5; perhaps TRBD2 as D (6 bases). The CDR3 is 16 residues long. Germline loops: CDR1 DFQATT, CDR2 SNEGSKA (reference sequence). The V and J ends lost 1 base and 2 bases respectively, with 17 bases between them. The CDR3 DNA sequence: TGCAGTGCTAGAGGCGCGTGGGGGGAAGCTCAAGAGACCCAGTACTTC. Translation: CSARGAWGEAQETQYF.

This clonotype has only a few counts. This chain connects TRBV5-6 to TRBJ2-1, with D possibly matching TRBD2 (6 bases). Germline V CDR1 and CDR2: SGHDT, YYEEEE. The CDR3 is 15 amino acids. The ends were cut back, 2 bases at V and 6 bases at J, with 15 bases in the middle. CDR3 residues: CASSFLRGGPNEQFF. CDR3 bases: TGTGCCAGCAGCTTTTTGCGGGGTGGCCCCAATGAGCAGTTCTTC.

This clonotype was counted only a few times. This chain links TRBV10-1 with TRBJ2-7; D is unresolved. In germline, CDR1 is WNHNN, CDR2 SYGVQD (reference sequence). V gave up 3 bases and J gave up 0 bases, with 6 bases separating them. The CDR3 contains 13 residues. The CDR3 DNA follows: TGCGCCAGCAGTGAAGGCAGCTCCTACGAGCAGTACTTC. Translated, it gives CASSEGSSYEQYF.

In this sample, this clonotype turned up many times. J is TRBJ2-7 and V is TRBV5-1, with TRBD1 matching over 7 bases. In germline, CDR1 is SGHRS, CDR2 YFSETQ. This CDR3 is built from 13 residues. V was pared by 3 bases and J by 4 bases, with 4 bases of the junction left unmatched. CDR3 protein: CASSYLQGYEQYF. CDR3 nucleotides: TGCGCCAGCAGCTACCTACAGGGGTACGAGCAGTACTTC.

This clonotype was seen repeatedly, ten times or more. The CDR3 is CASSLYAGGTGELFF. CDR3 nucleotide sequence: TGTGCCAGCAGTTTATATGCAGGGGGCACCGGGGAGCTGTTTTTT. The chain has TRBV28 and TRBJ2-2; TRBD1 matches 7 bases. V lost 1 base and J lost 4; bases outside the gene matches: 3. CDR1 and CDR2 (germline): MDHEN, SYDVKM. The CDR3 loop spans 15 amino acids.

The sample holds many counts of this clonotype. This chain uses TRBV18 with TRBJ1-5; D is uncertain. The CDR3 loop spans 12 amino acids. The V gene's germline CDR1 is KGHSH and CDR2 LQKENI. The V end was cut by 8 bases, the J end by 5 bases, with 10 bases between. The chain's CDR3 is CASTDGDQPQHF. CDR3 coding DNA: TGTGCCAGCACGGACGGAGATCAGCCCCAGCATTTT.

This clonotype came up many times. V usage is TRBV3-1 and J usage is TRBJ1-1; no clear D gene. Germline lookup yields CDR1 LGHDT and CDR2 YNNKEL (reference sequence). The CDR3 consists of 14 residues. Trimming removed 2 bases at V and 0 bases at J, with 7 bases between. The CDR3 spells CASSQSTVNTEAFF. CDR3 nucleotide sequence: TGTGCCAGCAGCCAATCAACGGTGAACACTGAAGCTTTCTTT.

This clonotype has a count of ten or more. DNA of the CDR3: TGTGCCAGCAGTCCCTCTTATCCGGCAGGGGCGAACACTGAAGCTTTCTTT. This encodes CASSPSYPAGANTEAFF. The chain recombines TRBV6-5 with TRBJ1-1; D may be TRBD1 (6 bases). Germline V gives CDR1 MNHEY, CDR2 SVGAGI. The CDR3 has 17 residues. The ends were cut back, 5 bases at V and 1 base at J, with 20 bases in the middle.

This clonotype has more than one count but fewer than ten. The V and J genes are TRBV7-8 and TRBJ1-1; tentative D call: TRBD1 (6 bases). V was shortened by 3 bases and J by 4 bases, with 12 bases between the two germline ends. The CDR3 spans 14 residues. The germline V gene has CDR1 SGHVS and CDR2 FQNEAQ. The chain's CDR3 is CASSFTGWGTEAFF. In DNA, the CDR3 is TGTGCCAGCAGCTTCACAGGGTGGGGCACTGAAGCTTTCTTT.

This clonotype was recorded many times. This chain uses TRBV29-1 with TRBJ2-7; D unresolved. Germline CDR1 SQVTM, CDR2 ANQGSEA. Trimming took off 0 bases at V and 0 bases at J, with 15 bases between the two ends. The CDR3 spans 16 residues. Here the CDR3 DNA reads TGCAGCGTTGAAGATCGTCGCTCCGAGAGCTCCTACGAGCAGTACTTC. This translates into CSVEDRRSESSYEQYF.

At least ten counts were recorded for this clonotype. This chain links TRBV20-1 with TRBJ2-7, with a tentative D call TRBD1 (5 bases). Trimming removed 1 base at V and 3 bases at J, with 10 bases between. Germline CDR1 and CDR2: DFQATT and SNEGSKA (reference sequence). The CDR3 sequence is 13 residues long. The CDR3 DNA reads TGCAGTGCTAGAGGTCGCAGGGACTACGAGCAGTACTTC. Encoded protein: CSARGRRDYEQYF.

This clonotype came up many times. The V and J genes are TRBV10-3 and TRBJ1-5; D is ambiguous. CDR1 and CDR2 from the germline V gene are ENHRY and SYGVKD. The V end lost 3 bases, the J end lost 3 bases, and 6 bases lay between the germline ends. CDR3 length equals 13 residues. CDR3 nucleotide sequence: TGTGCCATCAGTGACAGGTACAATCAGCCCCAGCATTTT. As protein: CAISDRYNQPQHF.

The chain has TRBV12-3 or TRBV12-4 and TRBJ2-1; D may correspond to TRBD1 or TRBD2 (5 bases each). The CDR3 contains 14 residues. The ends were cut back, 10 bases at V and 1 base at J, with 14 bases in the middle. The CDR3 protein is CATSFGGSYNEQFF. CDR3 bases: TGTGCCACCTCATTTGGGGGTTCCTACAATGAGCAGTTCTTC.

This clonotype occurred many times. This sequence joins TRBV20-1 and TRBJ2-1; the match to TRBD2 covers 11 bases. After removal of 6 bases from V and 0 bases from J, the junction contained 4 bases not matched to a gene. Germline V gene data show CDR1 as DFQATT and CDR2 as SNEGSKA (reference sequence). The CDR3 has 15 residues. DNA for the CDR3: TGCAGTGCGGGGACTAGCGGTAGCTCCTACAATGAGCAGTTCTTC. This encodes CSAGTSGSSYNEQFF.

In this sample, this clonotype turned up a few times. The CDR3 is CASSWGPSTGGDYGYTF. CDR3 bases: TGTGCCAGCAGCTGGGGCCCATCGACAGGGGGAGACTATGGCTACACCTTC. The chain recombines TRBV7-9 with TRBJ1-2; 9 nucleotides agree with TRBD1. CDR3 length: 17 residues. CDR1 is SEHNR, CDR2 FQNEAQ, per germline (reference sequence). Trimming removed 4 bases from V and 3 bases from J; junction bases left unmatched: 12. Together with reference TRBV7-9 and TRBJ1-2, the CDR3 gives the full variable domain: DTGVSQNPRHKITKRGQNVTFRCDPISEHNRLYWYRQTLGQGPEFLTYFQNEAQLEKSRLLSDRFSAERPKGSFSTLEIQRTEQGDSAMYLCASSWGPSTGGDYGYTFGSGTRLTVV.

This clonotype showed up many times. The CDR3 loop reads CSARDRTGASNEQFF. The CDR3 DNA sequence: TGCAGTGCTAGAGATAGGACGGGGGCTAGCAATGAGCAGTTCTTC. The chain joins TRBV20-1 to TRBJ2-1; D may be TRBD1 or TRBD2 (6 bases each). The ends were cut back, 0 bases at V and 6 bases at J, with 15 bases in the middle. Germline V gene sequence: CDR1 DFQATT, CDR2 SNEGSKA (reference sequence). The CDR3 totals 15 residues.

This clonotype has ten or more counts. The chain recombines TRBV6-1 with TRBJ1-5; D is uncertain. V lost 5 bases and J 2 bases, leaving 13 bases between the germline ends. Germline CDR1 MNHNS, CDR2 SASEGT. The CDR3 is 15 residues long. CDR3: CASSYLGYGNQPQHF. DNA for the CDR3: TGTGCCAGCAGTTATCTGGGGTATGGCAATCAGCCCCAGCATTTT.

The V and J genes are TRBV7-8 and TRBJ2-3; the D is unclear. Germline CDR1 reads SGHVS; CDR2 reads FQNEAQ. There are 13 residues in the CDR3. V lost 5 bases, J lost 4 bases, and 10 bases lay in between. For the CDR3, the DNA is TGTGCCAGCAGCCAAACCGGATCAGATACGCAGTATTTT. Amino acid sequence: CASSQTGSDTQYF.

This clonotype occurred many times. CDR3 sequence reads: CASSNRDRGEQYF. CDR3 DNA: TGTGCCAGCAGTAACAGGGATAGAGGCGAGCAGTACTTC. The chain joins TRBV6-1 to TRBJ2-7; a possible D gene is TRBD1 (6 bases). V lost 5 bases to trimming and J lost 6 bases, with 14 bases between them. The CDR3 loop spans 13 amino acids. CDR1 and CDR2 from the germline V gene are MNHNS and SASEGT.

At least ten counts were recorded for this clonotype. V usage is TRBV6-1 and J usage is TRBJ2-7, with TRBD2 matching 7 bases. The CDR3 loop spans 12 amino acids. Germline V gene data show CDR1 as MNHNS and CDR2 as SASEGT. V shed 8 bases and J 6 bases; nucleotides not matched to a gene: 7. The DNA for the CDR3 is TGTGCCAGCGGATGGGAGGGAGCCGAGCAGTACTTC. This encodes CASGWEGAEQYF.

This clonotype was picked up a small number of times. For the CDR3, the DNA is TGTGCCAGCAGCTTTAACGCGAACACCGGGGAGCTGTTTTTT. Translation gives CASSFNANTGELFF. The V call is TRBV7-9, the J call TRBJ2-2; unclear D gene. Germline assignment: CDR1 SEHNR and CDR2 FQNEAQ (reference sequence). CDR3 length equals 14 residues. Deletions cut 3 bases from V and 0 bases from J, with 5 bases between.

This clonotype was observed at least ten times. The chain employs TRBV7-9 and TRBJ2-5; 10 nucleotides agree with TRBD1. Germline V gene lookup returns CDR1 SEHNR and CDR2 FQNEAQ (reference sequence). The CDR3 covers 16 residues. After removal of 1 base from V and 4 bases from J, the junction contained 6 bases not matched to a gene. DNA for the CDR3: TGTGCCAGCAGCTTAGGGACCGGACAGGGGGGAGAGACCCAGTACTTC. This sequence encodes CASSLGTGQGGETQYF.

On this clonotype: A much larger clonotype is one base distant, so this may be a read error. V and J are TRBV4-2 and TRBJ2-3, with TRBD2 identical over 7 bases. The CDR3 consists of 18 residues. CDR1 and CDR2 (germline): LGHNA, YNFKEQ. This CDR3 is CVSSRSRGGSTSTDTQYF. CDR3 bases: TGTGTCAGCAGCCGCTCACGGGGCGGGAGCACTAGCACAGATACGCAGTATTTT.

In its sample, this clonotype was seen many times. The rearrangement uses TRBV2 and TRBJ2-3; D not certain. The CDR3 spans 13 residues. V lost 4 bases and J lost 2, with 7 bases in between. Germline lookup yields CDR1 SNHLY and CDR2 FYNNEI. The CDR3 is CASSGSATDTQYF. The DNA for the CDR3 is TGTGCCAGCAGTGGTTCGGCCACAGATACGCAGTATTTT.

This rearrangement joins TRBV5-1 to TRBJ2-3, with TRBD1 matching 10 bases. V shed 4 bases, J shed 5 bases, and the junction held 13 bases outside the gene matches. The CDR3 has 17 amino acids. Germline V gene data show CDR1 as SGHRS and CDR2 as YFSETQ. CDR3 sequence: CASSDYRDRGAGDTQYF. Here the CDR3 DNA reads TGCGCCAGCAGCGATTACCGGGACAGGGGTGCGGGAGATACGCAGTATTTT.

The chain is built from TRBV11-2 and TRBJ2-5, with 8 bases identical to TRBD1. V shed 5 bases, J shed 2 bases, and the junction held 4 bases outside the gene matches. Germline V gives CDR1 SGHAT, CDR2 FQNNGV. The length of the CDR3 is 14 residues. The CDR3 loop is CASSPGGSQETQYF. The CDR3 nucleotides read TGTGCCAGCAGCCCAGGGGGCAGTCAAGAGACCCAGTACTTC.

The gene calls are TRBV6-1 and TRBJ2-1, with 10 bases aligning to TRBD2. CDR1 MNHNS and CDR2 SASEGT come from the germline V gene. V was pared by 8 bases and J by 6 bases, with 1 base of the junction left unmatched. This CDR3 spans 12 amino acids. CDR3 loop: CASGLAANEQFF. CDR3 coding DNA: TGTGCCAGCGGACTAGCGGCCAATGAGCAGTTCTTC.

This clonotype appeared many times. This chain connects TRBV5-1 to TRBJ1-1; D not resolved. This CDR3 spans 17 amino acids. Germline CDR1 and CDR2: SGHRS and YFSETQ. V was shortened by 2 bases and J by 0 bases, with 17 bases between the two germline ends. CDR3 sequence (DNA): TGCGCCAGCAGCTTAATGGGCCAGAACTCTCTGAACACTGAAGCTTTCTTT. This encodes CASSLMGQNSLNTEAFF.

CDR3 in amino acids: CASSLGHSNTGELFF. CDR3 nucleotides: TGCGCCAGCAGCTTGGGACATTCGAACACCGGGGAGCTGTTTTTT. V gene TRBV5-1 combines with J gene TRBJ2-2, with D unresolved. The CDR3 sequence is 15 residues long. V lost 0 bases and J 0 bases, leaving 6 bases between the germline ends. The germline CDR1 and CDR2 sequences are SGHRS and YFSETQ.

The CDR3 is CASSLARVGLAGVRETQYF. The CDR3 coding sequence is TGTGCCAGCAGCTTAGCGCGGGTAGGACTAGCGGGAGTAAGAGAGACCCAGTACTTC. The chain links TRBV11-2 to TRBJ2-5, with 13 bases fitting TRBD2. The germline CDR1 and CDR2 sequences are SGHAT and FQNNGV. The CDR3 sequence is 19 residues long. V lost 1 base, J lost 4 bases, and 12 bases stayed unmatched.